This T cell receptor (beta chain) was recorded in a study of T-cell reconstitution after alpha-beta-depleted transplantation in children. Study results and caveats: Surviving recipient T cells and thymic progenitors produced the high day-60 TCRbeta diversity seen in some patients. One year after transplant, T-cell counts and diversity came mostly from newly produced T cells.

Germline values: CDR1 SGHRS, CDR2 YFSETQ. The CDR3 has 16 residues. V lost 0 bases and J lost 0, with 11 bases in between. A remark on this clonotype: What it recognizes is unknown.

Preparation of the TCRbeta library was carried out with unique molecular identifiers. Using its own MiXCR run on the PCR reads, TCRdb lists one record per CDR3 protein. The table includes 700,000 to 950,000 distinct CDR3 sequences, 16% detected once. The V call is TRBV5-1, the J call TRBJ2-3; D is undetermined. The receptor comes from a male patient under 18 who had a stem cell transplant for acute lymphoblastic leukemia, so the T cells may come from the graft donor. The sequencing used PBMCs, mostly from graft donor cells, collected 360 days after TCRalphabeta/CD19-depleted stem cell transplant. CDR3 bases: TGCGCCAGCAGCTTGGTTGTGAAGCTTAGCACAGATACGCAGTATTTT. Protein: CASSLVVKLSTDTQYF.